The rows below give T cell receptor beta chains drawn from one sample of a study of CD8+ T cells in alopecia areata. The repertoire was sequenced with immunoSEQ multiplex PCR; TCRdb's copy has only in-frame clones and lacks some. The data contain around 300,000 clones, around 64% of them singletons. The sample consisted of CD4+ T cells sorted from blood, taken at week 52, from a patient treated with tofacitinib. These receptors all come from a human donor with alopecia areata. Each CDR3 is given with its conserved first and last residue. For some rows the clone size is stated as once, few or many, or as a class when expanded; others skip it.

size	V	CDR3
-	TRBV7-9	CASSLGGAAKETQYF
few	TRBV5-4	CASSLDAGATNEKLFF
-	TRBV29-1	CSVGTNGNTIYF
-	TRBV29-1	CSAGKGAYNEQFF
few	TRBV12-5	CASGSGTGYTEAFF
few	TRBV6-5	CASSKLADTQYF
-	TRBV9	CASSADRDGYTF
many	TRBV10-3	CAISLGHLTGANVLTF
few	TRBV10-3	CAISLRERDGTDTQYF
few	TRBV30	CAWSASETQYF
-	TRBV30	CAWMAWGKETQYF
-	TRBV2	CASQPLNREDSPLHF
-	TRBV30	CAWGTNGYTF
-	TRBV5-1	CASSSGSRTGETQYF
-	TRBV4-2	CASSQGGGGAYTEAFF
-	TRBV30	CAWSVFGGRTDTQYF